This T cell receptor beta chain was observed in a study of identical twins (dated by TCRdb to about 2016). A note on the overall study: The study deep-sequenced TCR alpha and beta repertoires from monozygotic twins, unrelated adults of various ages and cord blood to test whether fetal clonotypes persist. To rule out contamination, replicate twin experiments were performed at different times with different library preparation protocols.

The table lists this clonotype with many counts. Its antigen remains unidentified. Base-call qualities are not available, and no considerably larger clone is one nucleotide away. Only healthy Caucasian donors were included. The twin cohort comprised three pairs of female monozygotic twins, all aged roughly 18 to 30 years. Miltenyi CD45RO+ enrichment and human naive T-cell isolation kits were used to isolate memory (CD45RO+) and naive T cells from PBMC. Results the study describes overall, beyond this receptor: A weaker excess of twin sharing was found in beta out-of-frame sequences because the signal-to-noise ratio was lowered by fewer shared sequences. In monozygotic twins, recombination models systematically underestimated out-of-frame TCR alpha sharing, but the models matched the sharing seen between unrelated individuals. Conclusions relied on cross-sectional statistical analysis, since the same donors could not be followed over many years. Compared with coincidental sharing between unrelated individuals, out-of-frame TCR alpha sequences shared between twins showed an excess of sequences with low generation probability. Invariant T cells such as MAIT and iNKT could partly confound zero-insertion analyses, though diverse VJ usage argued against this for most clonotypes. Fewer insertions were carried by abundant cord blood beta clonotypes; a weaker similar trend was observed in young adult naive repertoires, while no such trend was observed in memory repertoires.

The germline V gene provides CDR1 SGHTA and CDR2 FQGTGA. The CDR3 covers 14 residues, taking in both the cysteine and the phenylalanine. Only the CDR3 part of the read is kept: 42 bases, read in frame from the first base. The V end gives up 3 bases and the J end 4 bases, leaving 3 bases in the junction not matched to a gene. The library was built by means of 5' RACE. The sequencing machine was an Illumina HiSeq 2000. Template switching added a universal primer binding site, and the final cDNA carried a unique molecular identifier that allowed TCR cDNA molecules to be counted accurately. First-strand cDNA for TCR alpha and beta chains was synthesized from specific primers in the conserved constant-segment region. To control for contamination, every cDNA library carried two barcodes: a SMART-Mk sample barcode plus Illumina barcodes. TruSeq adapter sequences along with Illumina sample barcodes were introduced in two successive PCR steps. The TCR alpha and beta cDNA libraries were sequenced on the Illumina HiSeq platform using custom primers. The paper's data handling went like this. MiGEC was used to process raw reads and extract unique molecular identifiers, and MiXCR was used to find CDR3 positions. For each individual, recombination models were inferred using an EM algorithm with the repgenHMM and IGoR tools. Shared clonotype analysis was performed with the tcR package in R, normalizing sharing by the product of cloneset sizes. To study raw recombination free of thymic and clonal selection effects, out-of-frame nonproductive sequences were analyzed. TCRdb reprocessing: public reads trimmed at Q25 with fastp, clones called with MiXCR, in-frame beta chains kept. Each CDR3 protein appears once, grouped with its most common genes and DNA. TCRdb, not the original authors, processed these V and J calls. The sample data list some 250,000 distinct CDR3 sequences, and 9.5% to 15% of these were observed just once. The leading ten clones occupy 4% of the sample.

This same sample was also taken into another study, of yellow fever vaccine responses in identical twins. From that second study: According to the authors, in identical twins the way T cells responded to vaccination appeared partly convergent and partly personalized. In the study, vaccine-responding T cell clones were precisely tracked in identical twins.

This TCR derives from a woman under 30 in good health. The sequence links TRBV7-3 to TRBJ2-1; 7 central bases correspond to TRBD1. The sample was memory (CD45RO+) T cells sorted from blood. What this sample's cell subset or site label stands for: CD45RO+ enriched T cells. CDR3 loop: CASSFGQAYNEQFF. At the DNA level, the sequence is TGTGCCAGCAGCTTCGGACAGGCATACAATGAGCAGTTCTTC.